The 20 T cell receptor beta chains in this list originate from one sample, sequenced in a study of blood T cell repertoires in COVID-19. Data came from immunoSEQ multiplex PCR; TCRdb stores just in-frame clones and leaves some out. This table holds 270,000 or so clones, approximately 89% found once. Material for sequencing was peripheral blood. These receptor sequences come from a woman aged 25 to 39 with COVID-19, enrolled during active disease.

CDR3 DNA sequence: TGTGCCAGCCAGACAGGGGGCGGGCTACTCTACGAGCAGTACTTC. The encoded protein is CASQTGGGLLYEQYF. This rearrangement joins TRBV28 to TRBJ2-7, with 10 bases aligning to TRBD1. V shed 8 bases, J shed 3 bases, and the junction held 10 bases outside the gene matches. Germline loops: CDR1 MDHEN, CDR2 SYDVKM. CDR3 size: 15 residues.

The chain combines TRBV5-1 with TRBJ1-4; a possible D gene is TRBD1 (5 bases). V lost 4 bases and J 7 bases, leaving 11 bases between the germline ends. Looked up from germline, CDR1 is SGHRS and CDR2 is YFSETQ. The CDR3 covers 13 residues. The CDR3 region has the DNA TGCGCCAGCAGCCAACGGGGGATTGAAAAACTGTTTTTT. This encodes CASSQRGIEKLFF. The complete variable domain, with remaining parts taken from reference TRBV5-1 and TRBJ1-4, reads KAGVTQTPRYLIKTRGQQVTLSCSPISGHRSVSWYQQTPGQGLQFLFEYFSETQRNKGNFPGRFSGRQFSNSRSEMNVSTLELGDSALYLCASSQRGIEKLFFGSGTQLSVL.

The CDR3 region has the DNA TGTGCCAGCAGCGTAAGTAGCGGGGGGGAGTACGAGCAGTACTTC. It encodes CASSVSSGGEYEQYF. The V and J genes are TRBV9 and TRBJ2-7; 11 bases are shared with TRBD2. With 1 base clipped from V and 4 bases from J, the junction kept 4 bases outside the gene matches. This CDR3 region has 15 residues. Germline V gene data show CDR1 as SGDLS and CDR2 as YYNGEE.

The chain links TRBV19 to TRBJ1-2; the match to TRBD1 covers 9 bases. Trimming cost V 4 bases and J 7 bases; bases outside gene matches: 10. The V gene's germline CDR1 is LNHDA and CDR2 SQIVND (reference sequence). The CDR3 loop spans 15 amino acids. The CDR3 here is CASSTGQGSTGGYTF. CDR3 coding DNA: TGTGCCAGTAGTACGGGACAGGGAAGTACGGGTGGCTACACCTTC.

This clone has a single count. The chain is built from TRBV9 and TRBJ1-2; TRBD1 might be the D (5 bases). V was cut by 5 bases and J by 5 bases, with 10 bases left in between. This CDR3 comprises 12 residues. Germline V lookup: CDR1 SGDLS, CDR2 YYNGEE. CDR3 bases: TGTGCCAGCAGACAGGTTCTTTATGGCTACACCTTC. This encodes CASRQVLYGYTF.

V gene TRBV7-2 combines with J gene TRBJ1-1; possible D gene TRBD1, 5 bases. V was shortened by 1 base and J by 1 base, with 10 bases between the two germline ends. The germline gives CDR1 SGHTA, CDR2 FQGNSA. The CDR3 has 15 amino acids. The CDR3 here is CASSLDRRRNTEAFF. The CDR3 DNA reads TGTGCCAGCAGCTTAGACAGGCGGCGGAACACTGAAGCTTTCTTT.

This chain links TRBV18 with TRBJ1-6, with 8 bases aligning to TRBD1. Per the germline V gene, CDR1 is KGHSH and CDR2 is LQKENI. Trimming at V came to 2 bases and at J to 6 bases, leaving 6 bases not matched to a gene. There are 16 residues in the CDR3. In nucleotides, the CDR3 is TGTGCCAGCTCACCAGACGGACAGGGCCGTAATTCACCCCTCCACTTT. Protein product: CASSPDGQGRNSPLHF.

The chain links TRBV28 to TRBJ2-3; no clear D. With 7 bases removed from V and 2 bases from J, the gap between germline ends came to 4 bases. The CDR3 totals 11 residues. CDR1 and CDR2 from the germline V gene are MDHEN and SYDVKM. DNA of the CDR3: TGTGCCAGCACCTTCACAGATACGCAGTATTTT. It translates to CASTFTDTQYF.

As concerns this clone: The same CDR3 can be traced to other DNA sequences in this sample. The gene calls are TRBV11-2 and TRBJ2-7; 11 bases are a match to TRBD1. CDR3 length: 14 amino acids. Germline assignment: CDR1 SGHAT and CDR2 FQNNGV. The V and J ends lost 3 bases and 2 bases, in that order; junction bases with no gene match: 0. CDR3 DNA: TGTGCCAGCAGCTTGGGACAGGGGGCCTACGAGCAGTACTTC. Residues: CASSLGQGAYEQYF.

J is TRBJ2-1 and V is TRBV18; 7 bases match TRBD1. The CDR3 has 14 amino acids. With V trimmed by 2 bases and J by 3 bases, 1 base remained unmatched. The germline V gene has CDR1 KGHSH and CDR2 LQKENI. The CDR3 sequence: CASSPWDSYNEQFF. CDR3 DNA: TGTGCCAGCTCACCATGGGACAGCTACAATGAGCAGTTCTTC.

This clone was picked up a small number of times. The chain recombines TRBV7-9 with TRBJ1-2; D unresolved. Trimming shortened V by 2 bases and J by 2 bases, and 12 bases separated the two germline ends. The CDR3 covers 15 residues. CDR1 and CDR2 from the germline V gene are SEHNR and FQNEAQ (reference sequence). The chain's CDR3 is CASSLRGEENYGYTF. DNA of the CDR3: TGTGCCAGCAGCTTACGGGGAGAGGAGAACTATGGCTACACCTTC.

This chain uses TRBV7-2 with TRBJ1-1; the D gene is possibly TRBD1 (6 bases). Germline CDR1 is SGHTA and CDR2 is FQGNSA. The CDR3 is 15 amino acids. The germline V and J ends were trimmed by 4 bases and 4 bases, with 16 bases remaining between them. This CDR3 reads CASSSDGGPGTEAFF. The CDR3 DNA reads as TGTGCCAGCAGCTCAGACGGGGGGCCGGGCACTGAAGCTTTCTTT.

The DNA of the CDR3 is TGCGCCAGCAGTGATGGACTAGCGGGGGCTGGGGGAGAGACCCAGTACTTC. Translation gives CASSDGLAGAGGETQYF. The V gene is TRBV10-2, the J gene TRBJ2-5, with 13 positions matching TRBD2. The CDR3 covers 17 residues. The trim removed 3 bases at V and 4 bases at J, leaving 8 bases unmatched. Germline-derived CDR1 and CDR2 are WSHSY and SAAADI.

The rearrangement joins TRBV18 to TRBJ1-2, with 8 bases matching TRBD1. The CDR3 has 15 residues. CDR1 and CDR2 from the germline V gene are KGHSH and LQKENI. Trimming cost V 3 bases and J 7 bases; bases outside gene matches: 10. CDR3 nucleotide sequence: TGTGCCAGCTCACCCGGGACAGGTCCCTCGGGTGGCTACACCTTC. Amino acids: CASSPGTGPSGGYTF.

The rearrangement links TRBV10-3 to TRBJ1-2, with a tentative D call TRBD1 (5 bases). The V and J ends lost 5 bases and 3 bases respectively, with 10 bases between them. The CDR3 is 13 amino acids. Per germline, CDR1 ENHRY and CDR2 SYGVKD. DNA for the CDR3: TGTGCCATCAGTCTCCAGGGTGACTATGGCTACACCTTC. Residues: CAISLQGDYGYTF.

CDR3 nucleotides: TGTGCCAGCAGTTTTCAGGGAGGGGAAAAACTGTTTTTT. Translation: CASSFQGGEKLFF. This chain connects TRBV12-3 or TRBV12-4 to TRBJ1-4; tentative D call: TRBD1 (5 bases). The CDR3 sequence is 13 residues long. The V gene lost 3 bases and the J gene lost 8 bases, with 10 bases spanning the gap.

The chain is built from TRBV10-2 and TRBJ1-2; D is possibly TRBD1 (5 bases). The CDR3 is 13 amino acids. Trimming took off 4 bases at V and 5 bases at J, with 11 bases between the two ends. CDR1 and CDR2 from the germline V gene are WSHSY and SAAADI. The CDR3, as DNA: TGCGCCAGCAGTGCGGCCAGGGCTTATGGCTACACCTTC. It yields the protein CASSAARAYGYTF.

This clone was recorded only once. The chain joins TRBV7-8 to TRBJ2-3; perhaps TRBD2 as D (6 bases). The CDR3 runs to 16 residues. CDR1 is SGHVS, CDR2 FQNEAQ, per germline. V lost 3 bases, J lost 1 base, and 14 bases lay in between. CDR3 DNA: TGTGCCAGCAGCTTCTTGGCGGGGAGACGCACAGATACGCAGTATTTT. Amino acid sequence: CASSFLAGRRTDTQYF.

For the CDR3, the DNA is TGCGCCAGCAGCTTGGACTCGGGAGGATCTGGAAACACCATATATTTT. This gives the protein CASSLDSGGSGNTIYF. This chain connects TRBV5-1 to TRBJ1-3; D not resolved. Germline CDR1 SGHRS, CDR2 YFSETQ. The V gene lost 0 bases and the J gene lost 1 base, with 11 bases spanning the gap. The CDR3 totals 16 residues.

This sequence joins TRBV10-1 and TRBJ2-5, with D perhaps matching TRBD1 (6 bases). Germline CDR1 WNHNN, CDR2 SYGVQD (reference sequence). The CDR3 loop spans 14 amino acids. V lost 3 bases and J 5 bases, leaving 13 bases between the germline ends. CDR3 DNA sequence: TGCGCCAGCAGTGAAGGGACATCCCGTGAGACCCAGTACTTC. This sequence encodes CASSEGTSRETQYF.